This passage covers 27 T cell receptor beta chains from one sample sequenced in a study of response to subunit inactivated influenza vaccine. In TCRdb, the RT-PCR reads were re-called with MiXCR into one record per CDR3 protein. The data contain roughly 500,000 distinct CDR3 sequences, approximately 15% of them singletons. Here the sequenced sample was CD4+ T cells sorted from PBMCs, taken approximately 25 months after vaccination. All receptors derive from a man aged 45-69 years who received an inactivated influenza vaccine.

This chain uses TRBV25-1 with TRBJ2-3; 8 nucleotides agree with TRBD2. This CDR3 is 17 amino acids long. V was pared by 0 bases and J by 4 bases, with 9 bases of the junction left unmatched. CDR1 and CDR2 (germline): MGHDK, SYGVNS. The CDR3 DNA sequence: TGTGCCAGCAGTGAATATAAAAGGGCGGGGGGAGCAGATACGCAGTATTTT. Amino acid sequence: CASSEYKRAGGADTQYF. Combining the CDR3 with reference TRBV25-1 and TRBJ2-3 gives the whole variable domain EADIYQTPRYLVIGTGKKITLECSQTMGHDKMYWYQQDPGMELHLIHYSYGVNSTEKGDLSSESTVSRIRTEHFPLTLESARPSHTSQYLCASSEYKRAGGADTQYFGPGTRLTVL.

The gene calls are TRBV7-9 and TRBJ1-2, with D hard to call. Germline V gene sequence: CDR1 SEHNR, CDR2 FQNEAQ (reference sequence). The CDR3 runs to 13 residues. Trimming stripped 2 bases from V and 4 bases from J, with 8 bases between. This CDR3 reads CASSLPGAYGYTF. CDR3 DNA sequence: TGTGCCAGCAGCTTACCGGGAGCCTATGGCTACACCTTC.

This chain connects TRBV5-6 to TRBJ2-2; TRBD1 agrees at 7 bases. This CDR3 spans 13 amino acids. CDR1 SGHDT and CDR2 YYEEEE come from the germline V gene. V dropped 7 bases and J dropped 2; count of bases not matched to a gene: 2. The CDR3 coding sequence is TGTGCCAGCCGACAGGGTAACACCGGGGAGCTGTTTTTT. Amino acids: CASRQGNTGELFF.

This clonotype has just a few counts. This may come from a read error, since a much larger clone is one base off. V is TRBV12-3 or TRBV12-4 and J is TRBJ1-1, with a possible D match to TRBD1 (5 bases). The CDR3 is 15 amino acids. V lost 5 bases and J 3 bases, leaving 16 bases between the germline ends. This chain's CDR3 is CASSGGEDFYTEAFF. For the CDR3, the DNA is TGTGCCAGCAGTGGGGGGGAGGATTTCTACACTGAAGCTTTCTTT.

V gene TRBV13 combines with J gene TRBJ2-1; 7 bases map to TRBD2. J was trimmed by 4 bases and V by 4 bases; bases with no gene match: 10. The CDR3 is 16 residues long. Germline CDR1 is PRHDT and CDR2 is FYEKMQ (reference sequence). In DNA form, the CDR3 reads TGTGCCAGCAGCTCCAGGGAGGGGAGAAGGTACAATGAGCAGTTCTTC. Translating it yields CASSSREGRRYNEQFF.

This clonotype was picked up a small number of times. V is TRBV29-1 and J is TRBJ2-1; D gene uncertain. V dropped 1 base and J dropped 10 bases, with 8 bases sitting between them. This CDR3 is built from 11 residues. Germline-derived CDR1 and CDR2 are SQVTM and ANQGSEA. The CDR3: CSVEGSSEQFF. For the CDR3, the DNA is TGCAGCGTTGAAGGGTCGTCGGAGCAGTTCTTC.

This clonotype was recorded a few times. The CDR3 DNA sequence: TGTGCCAGCGCGTACACCTCTGGAAACACCATATATTTT. Its protein is CASAYTSGNTIYF. The V call is TRBV18, the J call TRBJ1-3; D call uncertain. The CDR3 covers 13 residues. Trimming cost V 8 bases and J 0 bases, with 8 bases left between them. CDR1 is KGHSH and CDR2 is LQKENI in the germline V gene.

The chain recombines TRBV5-1 with TRBJ2-3, with 11 bases that match TRBD2. Germline V gene lookup returns CDR1 SGHRS and CDR2 YFSETQ. Unmatched junction bases numbered 5, after V lost 3 bases and J lost 2 bases. The CDR3 sequence is 16 residues long. CDR3 nucleotide sequence: TGCGCCAGCAGCTGGGGGACTAGCGGCACCACAGATACGCAGTATTTT. Its translation: CASSWGTSGTTDTQYF.

This clonotype was counted a few times. The chain carries TRBV4-2 and TRBJ2-2, with TRBD1 matching over 8 bases. CDR3 size: 16 residues. CDR1 and CDR2 (germline): LGHNA, YNFKEQ. The ends lost 4 bases at V and 4 bases at J; junction bases unmatched: 8. In DNA form, the CDR3 reads TGTGCCAGCAGCCGACGGACAGGGAGACTCACCGGGGAGCTGTTTTTT. Its protein is CASSRRTGRLTGELFF.

The chain is built from TRBV5-4 and TRBJ2-1; 8 bases match TRBD1. V shed 4 bases and J 0 bases; nucleotides not matched to a gene: 6. Germline loops: CDR1 SGHNT, CDR2 YYREEE (reference sequence). This CDR3 is built from 16 residues. The CDR3 nucleotides read TGTGCCAGCAGCCGACAGGGGACCCGCTCCTACAATGAGCAGTTCTTC. As protein: CASSRQGTRSYNEQFF.

The chain uses TRBV3-1 and TRBJ2-1; TRBD2 aligns across 7 bases. The CDR3 totals 12 residues. Trimming at V came to 4 bases and at J to 15 bases, leaving 9 bases not matched to a gene. The germline V gene has CDR1 LGHDT and CDR2 YNNKEL (reference sequence). The CDR3 reads CASSLAPGGLFF. The CDR3, as DNA: TGTGCCAGCAGCCTAGCACCGGGGGGTCTGTTCTTC.

The gene calls are TRBV7-2 and TRBJ2-2; D unclear. The V gene lost 5 bases and the J gene lost 7 bases, with 11 bases spanning the gap. The CDR3 covers 13 residues. Germline loops: CDR1 SGHTA, CDR2 FQGNSA. CDR3 in DNA: TGTGCCAGCAGCCGAGACTGGTACGGGGAGCTGTTTTTT. Residues: CASSRDWYGELFF.

This chain links TRBV6-5 with TRBJ2-7, with TRBD1 matching 7 bases. The CDR3 has 16 residues. V lost 0 bases to trimming and J lost 2 bases; unmatched junction nucleotides: 7. The germline V gene encodes CDR1 MNHEY and CDR2 SVGAGI. CDR3 sequence reads: CASSYSAGGAPYEQYF. The DNA for the CDR3 is TGTGCCAGCAGTTACTCGGCAGGGGGTGCCCCCTACGAGCAGTACTTC.

This clonotype was seen a handful of times. This chain joins TRBV2 and TRBJ1-5; TRBD1 aligns across 8 bases. The CDR3 contains 15 residues. V lost 7 bases to trimming and J lost 2 bases; unmatched junction nucleotides: 7. Germline CDR1 SNHLY, CDR2 FYNNEI. In DNA form, the CDR3 reads TGTGCCAGCAAGCTGGACAGGGTAGGCAATCAGCCCCAGCATTTT. Its translation: CASKLDRVGNQPQHF.

V gene TRBV28 combines with J gene TRBJ2-5; a weak D match, TRBD1 (6 bases). Trimming stripped 6 bases from V and 4 bases from J, with 15 bases between. CDR3 length: 14 residues. Germline V gene lookup returns CDR1 MDHEN and CDR2 SYDVKM. CDR3 sequence: CASSDLGAGETQYF. As DNA, the CDR3 is TGTGCCAGCAGCGACTTGGGGGCGGGAGAGACCCAGTACTTC.

Ten or more counts support this clonotype. V gene TRBV4-2 combines with J gene TRBJ2-2; 7 nucleotides align to TRBD1. CDR1 LGHNA and CDR2 YNFKEQ come from the germline V gene. The CDR3 is 14 residues long. With V trimmed by 1 base and J by 7 bases, 3 bases remained unmatched. The DNA of the CDR3 is TGTGCCAGCAGCCAAGGGACAGGAATCGGGGAGCTGTTTTTT. Translation: CASSQGTGIGELFF.

This clonotype was observed many times. The chain joins TRBV5-1 to TRBJ2-7; no definite D call. V lost 0 bases and J 2 bases, leaving 6 bases between the germline ends. The length of the CDR3 is 13 residues. Germline CDR1 and CDR2: SGHRS and YFSETQ. The CDR3 DNA follows: TGCGCCAGCAGCTTGGCCAGCACCTACGAGCAGTACTTC. Translated, it gives CASSLASTYEQYF.

The J gene is TRBJ2-2, the V gene TRBV20-1; 9 bases match TRBD2. Trimming took 1 base from V and 5 from J; bases not matched to a gene: 8. Germline V gene data show CDR1 as DFQATT and CDR2 as SNEGSKA (reference sequence). The CDR3 consists of 16 residues. Here the CDR3 DNA reads TGCAGTGCTAGAGGCGGTGGCGGGAGGGGGACCGGGGAGCTGTTTTTT. Amino acid sequence: CSARGGGGRGTGELFF.

Many counts were recorded for this clonotype. The chain employs TRBV5-1 and TRBJ1-2; 9 positions match TRBD1. Germline CDR1 is SGHRS and CDR2 is YFSETQ. Unmatched junction bases numbered 16, after V lost 5 bases and J lost 8 bases. There are 16 residues in the CDR3. The DNA for the CDR3 is TGCGCCAGCAGAAATCTTCTACAAGACAGGGGGAAAGGCTACACCTTC. Residues: CASRNLLQDRGKGYTF.

This clonotype occurred many times. The rearrangement joins TRBV10-3 to TRBJ1-5; weak D call: TRBD1 (6 bases). The V gene's germline CDR1 is ENHRY and CDR2 SYGVKD. V was pared by 5 bases and J by 4 bases, with 12 bases between. CDR3 size: 14 residues. The CDR3 nucleotides read TGTGCCATCAGTCAGGGGAACGGTAATCAGCCCCAGCATTTT. This codes for CAISQGNGNQPQHF.

This clonotype was counted many times. The rearrangement joins TRBV10-3 to TRBJ2-3; unclear D gene. V lost 0 bases and J lost 8, with 12 bases in between. The germline V gene encodes CDR1 ENHRY and CDR2 SYGVKD. This CDR3 has 14 amino acids. CDR3 sequence: CAISESTAPATQYF. The CDR3, as DNA: TGTGCCATCAGTGAGTCGACCGCTCCCGCTACGCAGTATTTT.

In its sample, this clonotype was seen a few times. The chain uses TRBV14 and TRBJ2-7; TRBD1 matches 8 bases. Germline CDR1 reads SGHDN; CDR2 reads FVKESK. CDR3 size: 13 residues. V lost 4 bases, J lost 10 bases, and 9 bases stayed unmatched. CDR3 protein: CASSRDRQGRQYF. The CDR3 nucleotides are TGTGCCAGCAGCCGGGACCGACAGGGGAGACAGTACTTC. The full variable domain, with the rest looked up from reference TRBV14 and TRBJ2-7, is EAGVTQFPSHSVIEKGQTVTLRCDPISGHDNLYWYRRVMGKEIKFLLHFVKESKQDESGMPNNRFLAERTGGTYSTLKVQPAELEDSGVYFCASSRDRQGRQYFGPGTRLTVT.

This clonotype appeared a few times. The chain recombines TRBV7-9 with TRBJ2-5; 9 nucleotides line up with TRBD1. Germline V gene sequence: CDR1 SEHNR, CDR2 FQNEAQ (reference sequence). V lost 5 bases, J lost 1 base, and 2 bases stayed unmatched. The CDR3 is 14 residues long. This CDR3 is CASSKGQGQETQYF. DNA of the CDR3: TGTGCCAGCAGCAAGGGACAGGGCCAAGAGACCCAGTACTTC.

This clonotype turned up a few times. CDR3 bases: TGTGCCAGCAGTTTAGGAATCCTGTGGATGAACACTGAAGCTTTCTTT. Translation gives CASSLGILWMNTEAFF. The J gene is TRBJ1-1, the V gene TRBV12-3 or TRBV12-4; no clear D. Trimming left V 1 base short and J 0 bases short, with 12 bases between. CDR3 size: 16 residues.

The DNA for the CDR3 is TGTGCCAGCAGTTTAGCGCTGGGGGGAGGTCAGCCCCAGCATTTT. Translation gives CASSLALGGGQPQHF. The chain uses TRBV12-3 or TRBV12-4 and TRBJ1-5; D might be TRBD1 (5 bases). The CDR3 extends over 15 amino acids. V lost 0 bases to trimming and J lost 6 bases, with 12 bases between them.

The chain links TRBV5-1 to TRBJ2-3; no clear D gene. Germline V gene lookup returns CDR1 SGHRS and CDR2 YFSETQ. The CDR3 loop spans 13 amino acids. The V gene lost 6 bases and the J gene lost 0 bases, with 8 bases spanning the gap. The CDR3 loop is CASISSSTDTQYF. As DNA, the CDR3 is TGCGCCAGCATAAGCTCTAGCACAGATACGCAGTATTTT.

This chain joins TRBV4-2 and TRBJ2-7, with 10 nucleotides matching TRBD2. Germline V CDR1 and CDR2: LGHNA, YNFKEQ. The CDR3 spans 16 residues. Trimming took 1 base from V and 3 from J; bases not matched to a gene: 6. CDR3 DNA sequence: TGTGCCAGCAGCCAAGGGCTAGCGGGAGAGGTCTACGAGCAGTACTTC. It yields the protein CASSQGLAGEVYEQYF.